This TCR beta chain was documented in a study of beta chain features in type 1 diabetes. Unmatched junction bases numbered 5, after V lost 5 bases and J lost 6 bases. CDR3 length: 14 residues. Germline V lookup: CDR1 SNHLY, CDR2 FYNNEI. A CD45RO/CCR7/CD25/CD127/CD95/CD27 panel sorted naive, central memory, regulatory and stem cell-like memory CD4+ cells. TCRB transcripts that were expressed got sequenced, as all of the isolated RNA had been reverse transcribed. Assay used: immunoSEQ multiplex PCR; TCRdb lists only in-frame clones, some missing. The table has 350,000 to 450,000 clones, 11% to 15% seen once. A few counts support this clone.

The chain employs TRBV2 and TRBJ1-5; TRBD1 agrees at 9 bases. This clonotype was obtained from a man aged 25-45 years in good health. The source material was naive CD4+ T cells from blood. The CDR3 region is CASSTQGAGQPQHF. The CDR3 DNA sequence: TGTGCCAGCAGTACACAGGGGGCTGGTCAGCCCCAGCATTTT.